This TCR beta chain was retrieved from a study of blood T cell repertoires in COVID-19. Overall study context: Specimens from acute and convalescent COVID-19 originated in the United States, Italy and Spain. PBMCs, B-cell-depleted T cells, or T cells were the source of the cDNA or gDNA that made up the material.

Generated by immunoSEQ multiplex PCR, the TCRdb table keeps only in-frame clones and is missing some. The sample lists roughly 59,000 clones, almost 80% occurring once. The CDR3 consists of 14 residues. V shed 7 bases, J shed 5 bases, and the junction held 9 bases outside the gene matches. Germline V gene lookup returns CDR1 SGDLS and CDR2 YYNGEE. Sequencing input: peripheral blood. This receptor was identified in a man older than 75 with acute or convalescent COVID-19. The chain couples TRBV9 to TRBJ2-1; 7 positions agree with TRBD2. The CDR3 coding sequence is TGTGCCAGCCAGGTCCAGCGGGAAAACAATGAGCAGTTCTTC. Translating gives CASQVQRENNEQFF.